This T cell receptor beta chain originates from a study of blood T cell repertoires in COVID-19. TCRdb's copy holds only in-frame clones and misses some; the assay was immunoSEQ multiplex PCR. This sample has approximately 220,000 clones; 80% to 90% occur once, and the top ten carry 4.7%. V was pared by 3 bases and J by 7 bases, with 11 bases between. Per the germline V gene, CDR1 is SGDLS and CDR2 is YYNGEE. The CDR3 is made up of 14 amino acids. The chain employs TRBV9 and TRBJ1-6; D remains unclear. Sequencing was carried out using peripheral blood. This clonotype was obtained from a woman aged 70-85 years with acute or convalescent COVID-19. CDR3 residues: CASSAYPSNSPLHF. The CDR3 nucleotides are TGTGCCAGCAGCGCTTATCCCTCCAATTCACCCCTCCACTTT.